This T cell receptor beta chain was recorded in a study of monozygotic twins with inflammatory bowel disease. Study results and limitations: Data gave no support to a single strong signal or clonotype associated with IBD.

Germline loops: CDR1 DFQATT, CDR2 SNEGSKA (reference sequence). The CDR3 is 14 amino acids. The team made cDNA by running eight separate reactions for each sample. The template-switching step introduced UMIs that carried a 6-nucleotide sample barcode. TCRdb reprocessed the 5' RACE reads and reports one entry per CDR3 protein, with no DNA. In total, the table holds approximately 400,000 distinct CDR3 sequences. About this clonotype itself: Its specificity is not known.

Material for sequencing was blood. The genes are TRBV20-1 and TRBJ1-5. This TCR came from a human donor with ulcerative colitis or Crohn's disease, or a healthy co-twin of an affected twin (not recorded which). CDR3 protein: CSASTSSPNQPQHF.